A single sample is the source of the 26 T cell receptor beta chains below, sequenced in a study of blood T cells in healthy people across ages (dated by TCRdb to the mid-2010s). Library preparation used 5' RACE. TCRdb names Illumina HiSeq 2500 as the instrument used. The second PCR ran for roughly 7 to 12 cycles and used a J-beta primer mix along with a sample-barcoded 5' primer. The public sequencing data were trimmed at Q25 with fastp and processed into clonotypes with MiXCR by TCRdb, which kept only in-frame beta chains. Duplicate CDR3 protein sequences are folded into a single record with the most common DNA and genes. This sample holds under 2 million distinct CDR3 sequences; 34% were observed only once. Jointly, the top ten make up about 10% of the sample. The sample was blood. These receptor sequences come from a woman in her thirties in good health.

As regards this clonotype: Sequence at one end of the junction differs from germline and may be a read error. V gene TRBV7-3 combines with J gene TRBJ2-3; TRBD1 is a possible D gene (5 bases). Looked up from germline, CDR1 is SGHTA and CDR2 is FQGTGA. The CDR3 is made up of 13 amino acids. CDR3 coding DNA: TGTGCCAGCGGTCGACAGAGCACAAATACGCAGTATTTT. It translates to CASGRQSTNTQYF.

The gene calls are TRBV4-2 and TRBJ1-5; possibly TRBD1 for D (6 bases). Looked up from germline, CDR1 is LGHNA and CDR2 is YNFKEQ. The CDR3 has 16 amino acids. V lost 0 bases to trimming and J lost 1 base, with 10 bases between them. In nucleotides, the CDR3 is TGTGCCAGCAGCCAAGATCCGGGACACAGCAATCAGCCCCAGCATTTT. The encoded protein is CASSQDPGHSNQPQHF.

J is TRBJ2-5 and V is TRBV20-1; D not certain. Trimming removed 5 bases at V and 0 bases at J, with 13 bases between. The CDR3 totals 14 residues. Germline V gene data show CDR1 as DFQATT and CDR2 as SNEGSKA (reference sequence). The CDR3: CSAQIYGYQETQYF. The CDR3 DNA reads as TGCAGTGCTCAGATCTACGGGTACCAAGAGACCCAGTACTTC.

The chain uses TRBV20-1 and TRBJ1-2; D might be TRBD1 (6 bases). Germline CDR1 DFQATT, CDR2 SNEGSKA (reference sequence). With 1 base removed from V and 6 bases from J, the gap between germline ends came to 24 bases. The CDR3 totals 17 residues. CDR3 loop: CSARGRMVGGPRDGYTF. The CDR3 coding sequence is TGCAGTGCTAGAGGTCGGATGGTGGGGGGGCCTCGTGATGGCTACACCTTC.

The chain carries TRBV6-2 or TRBV6-3 and TRBJ1-5; 7 bases fit TRBD1. The CDR3 consists of 13 residues. Per germline, CDR1 MNHEY and CDR2 SVGEGT. Germline trimming cut 7 bases from V and 7 bases from J; bases unmatched to any gene: 7. CDR3 bases: TGTGCCAGCAACGACAGGGATTACCAGCCCCAGCATTTT. Protein: CASNDRDYQPQHF.

The chain carries TRBV27 and TRBJ1-6, with D unclear. Germline V CDR1 and CDR2: MNHEY, SMNVEV (reference sequence). The CDR3 has 13 amino acids. V was pared by 5 bases and J by 16 bases, with 18 bases between. This CDR3 reads CASSPLGRSLLHF. DNA for the CDR3: TGTGCCAGCAGTCCCCTAGGAAGGTCTTTACTCCACTTT.

A remark on this clonotype: A much larger clone differs by one base, so this may be a read error. V gene TRBV5-1 combines with J gene TRBJ2-1; D is perhaps TRBD1 or TRBD2 (5 bases each). CDR3 size: 14 residues. In germline, CDR1 is SGHRS, CDR2 YFSETQ. The CDR3 DNA reads as TGCACCAGCAGCTTGGGGGTCTCCTACAATGAGCAGTTCTTC. It translates to CTSSLGVSYNEQFF. The whole variable domain, remainder taken from reference TRBV5-1 and TRBJ2-1, is KAGVTQTPRYLIKTRGQQVTLSCSPISGHRSVSWYQQTPGQGLQFLFEYFSETQRNKGNFPGRFSGRQFSNSRSEMNVSTLELGDSALYLCTSSLGVSYNEQFFGPGTRLTVL.

The gene calls are TRBV11-2 and TRBJ1-1; D possibly corresponds to TRBD1 (5 bases). V dropped 3 bases and J dropped 0 bases, with 11 bases sitting between them. This CDR3 region has 15 residues. From germline, CDR1 is SGHAT and CDR2 FQNNGV. For the CDR3, the DNA is TGTGCCAGCAGCTTGCCGACAGAACTGAACACTGAAGCTTTCTTT. Translation gives CASSLPTELNTEAFF. Filled out from reference TRBV11-2 and TRBJ1-1, the complete variable domain reads EAGVAQSPRYKIIEKRQSVAFWCNPISGHATLYWYQQILGQGPKLLIQFQNNGVVDDSQLPKDRFSAERLKGVDSTLKIQPAKLEDSAVYLCASSLPTELNTEAFFGQGTRLTVV.

This sequence joins TRBV19 and TRBJ1-2; D perhaps matches TRBD1 (6 bases). The CDR3 has 14 amino acids. Trimming pared 2 bases from V and 0 bases from J, leaving 7 bases between. Germline CDR1 LNHDA, CDR2 SQIVND (reference sequence). CDR3 in amino acids: CASSIQGPNYGYTF. The CDR3 DNA follows: TGTGCCAGTAGTATACAGGGGCCTAACTATGGCTACACCTTC.

There are a few counts of this clonotype. The rearrangement joins TRBV7-9 to TRBJ2-5, with TRBD2 matching 7 bases. The length of the CDR3 is 13 residues. CDR1 is SEHNR, CDR2 FQNEAQ, per germline (reference sequence). The J segment lost 7 bases and the V segment lost 11 bases, leaving 13 bases of the junction unmatched. CDR3 nucleotide sequence: TGTGCCGGCGGGCCCCTTGGGGAGGGGACCCAGTACTTC. Residues: CAGGPLGEGTQYF.

The chain recombines TRBV7-2 with TRBJ2-6, with unresolved D. The V end lost 2 bases, the J end lost 7 bases, and 18 bases lay between the germline ends. In germline, CDR1 is SGHTA, CDR2 FQGNSA. The CDR3 has 17 amino acids. CDR3: CASSLRWASLSANVLTF. The CDR3, as DNA: TGTGCCAGCAGCTTAAGATGGGCGTCTTTGAGTGCCAACGTCCTGACTTTC.

The V and J genes are TRBV7-9 and TRBJ1-6; 10 bases are shared with TRBD1. The junction had 9 bases not matched to a gene; V was cut back by 5 bases and J by 14 bases. CDR1 is SEHNR and CDR2 is FQNEAQ in the germline V gene (reference sequence). CDR3 length: 14 residues. The CDR3 DNA sequence: TGTGCCAGCAGCACCGGGACAGGGGATACGACCCTCCACTTT. Its translation is CASSTGTGDTTLHF.

The chain recombines TRBV7-9 with TRBJ2-7; D is perhaps TRBD2 (6 bases). CDR1 is SEHNR, CDR2 FQNEAQ, per germline (reference sequence). V was clipped by 7 bases and J by 6 bases, with 25 bases between them. This CDR3 is 16 amino acids long. CDR3: CASNANGALGGCEQYF. CDR3 sequence (DNA): TGTGCCAGCAACGCGAACGGGGCCTTAGGAGGGTGCGAGCAGTACTTC.

Remarks on this clonotype: A much larger clone differs by one base, so this may be a read error. The J gene is TRBJ2-4, the V gene TRBV27; the match to TRBD2 covers 9 bases. J was trimmed by 12 bases and V by 5 bases; bases with no gene match: 5. This CDR3 comprises 12 residues. CDR1 MNHEY and CDR2 SMNVEV come from the germline V gene (reference sequence). The CDR3 region is CASSRLREGQYF. CDR3 in DNA: TGTGCCAGCAGTCGGCTGCGGGAGGGTCAGTACTTC.

This clonotype was detected a few times. The J gene is TRBJ1-1, the V gene TRBV5-6; D uncertain. This CDR3 has 14 amino acids. Germline CDR1 reads SGHDT; CDR2 reads YYEEEE. Trimming stripped 1 base from V and 1 base from J, with 8 bases between. The CDR3 loop is CASSLFGSNTEAFF. The CDR3, as DNA: TGTGCCAGCAGCTTGTTTGGTTCGAACACTGAAGCTTTCTTT. Supplemented by reference TRBV5-6 and TRBJ1-1, the full variable domain reads DAGVTQSPTHLIKTRGQQVTLRCSPKSGHDTVSWYQQALGQGPQFIFQYYEEEERQRGNFPDRFSGHQFPNYSSELNVNALLLGDSALYLCASSLFGSNTEAFFGQGTRLTVV.

The chain combines TRBV6-6 with TRBJ1-5; 8 bases map to TRBD1. V lost 7 bases and J lost 4; bases outside the gene matches: 12. Germline CDR1 and CDR2: MNHNY and SVGAGI (reference sequence). This CDR3 spans 16 amino acids. The CDR3 DNA follows: TGTGCCAGCACGGTGACTAGGACAGGGTCTAATCAGCCCCAGCATTTT. Its translation is CASTVTRTGSNQPQHF.

This clonotype was observed a few times. J is TRBJ1-1 and V is TRBV7-9, with a tentative D call TRBD1 (6 bases). V was cut by 2 bases and J by 0 bases, with 19 bases left in between. The CDR3 totals 18 residues. The germline V gene encodes CDR1 SEHNR and CDR2 FQNEAQ (reference sequence). This CDR3 reads CASSLTATGSIMNTEAFF. The CDR3 DNA reads as TGTGCCAGCAGCTTAACCGCCACAGGGTCGATCATGAACACTGAAGCTTTCTTT.

The rearrangement joins TRBV13 to TRBJ2-5; D is ambiguous. V was cut by 3 bases and J by 5 bases, with 16 bases left in between. The CDR3 loop spans 15 amino acids. Germline V gene data show CDR1 as PRHDT and CDR2 as FYEKMQ (reference sequence). DNA for the CDR3: TGTGCCAGCAGCTTGATGGTCCCAACGGGCGAGACCCAGTACTTC. This translates into CASSLMVPTGETQYF.

In its sample, this clonotype was seen many times. The chain joins TRBV3-1 to TRBJ2-1; 9 nucleotides line up with TRBD2. V dropped 0 bases and J dropped 7; count of bases not matched to a gene: 4. CDR3 length: 15 amino acids. Germline V gives CDR1 LGHDT, CDR2 YNNKEL (reference sequence). CDR3 residues: CASSQDAGGRNEQFF. The CDR3 DNA is TGTGCCAGCAGCCAAGATGCGGGAGGGCGGAATGAGCAGTTCTTC.

This clonotype was seen a handful of times. This chain links TRBV11-2 with TRBJ1-2; D may be TRBD1 (6 bases). The ends were cut back, 6 bases at V and 5 bases at J, with 22 bases in the middle. CDR1 and CDR2 (germline): SGHAT, FQNNGV. The CDR3 spans 16 residues. CDR3 loop: CASRSLKGGLDYGYTF. Here the CDR3 DNA reads TGTGCCAGCAGATCTTTGAAGGGGGGATTAGATTATGGCTACACCTTC.

In the case of this clonotype: A read error may account for a junction end that differs from germline. The rearrangement joins TRBV11-2 to TRBJ2-7; tentative D call: TRBD1 (5 bases). This CDR3 is 17 amino acids long. Germline V gene data show CDR1 as SGHAT and CDR2 as FQNNGV. For the CDR3, the DNA is TGTGCCAGCAGCCTAGACGGGTTTAAAGACAGTGCCTACGAGCAGTACTTC. It translates to CASSLDGFKDSAYEQYF.

The chain combines TRBV27 with TRBJ1-1; 7 bases line up with TRBD1. V was pared by 8 bases and J by 1 base, with 10 bases of the junction left unmatched. This CDR3 is built from 15 residues. Germline CDR1 and CDR2: MNHEY and SMNVEV (reference sequence). The CDR3 reads CASRIGGGPNTEAFF. CDR3 DNA: TGTGCCAGCCGTATAGGGGGCGGTCCGAACACTGAAGCTTTCTTT.

The chain recombines TRBV11-2 with TRBJ2-1; TRBD1 agrees at 11 bases. CDR1 and CDR2 (germline): SGHAT, FQNNGV. V shed 1 base, J shed 8 bases, and the junction held 7 bases outside the gene matches. CDR3 length: 16 residues. The CDR3: CASSLVFGTGGHEQFF. The CDR3 region has the DNA TGTGCCAGCAGCTTAGTTTTCGGGACAGGGGGGCATGAGCAGTTCTTC. Filled out from reference TRBV11-2 and TRBJ2-1, the complete variable domain reads EAGVAQSPRYKIIEKRQSVAFWCNPISGHATLYWYQQILGQGPKLLIQFQNNGVVDDSQLPKDRFSAERLKGVDSTLKIQPAKLEDSAVYLCASSLVFGTGGHEQFFGPGTRLTVL.

This chain connects TRBV6-2 or TRBV6-3 to TRBJ2-3; 9 bases line up with TRBD2. CDR1 and CDR2 from the germline V gene are MNHEY and SVGEGT. The CDR3 has 15 amino acids. Unmatched junction bases numbered 10, after V lost 7 bases and J lost 5 bases. The DNA for the CDR3 is TGTGCCAGCATCGCGGGCGGGGGGGCCTTAGATACGCAGTATTTT. Translation: CASIAGGGALDTQYF.

The chain joins TRBV6-2 or TRBV6-3 to TRBJ2-5; D assignment may be TRBD1 or TRBD2 (6 bases each). The germline CDR1 and CDR2 sequences are MNHEY and SVGEGT. V was clipped by 5 bases and J by 1 base, with 14 bases between them. This CDR3 has 15 residues. The CDR3 sequence is CASSTGGLFQETQYF. The CDR3 DNA reads TGTGCCAGCAGTACCGGGGGCCTCTTCCAAGAGACCCAGTACTTC.

This clonotype has ten or more counts. The gene calls are TRBV5-1 and TRBJ2-7, with TRBD1 as a possible D gene (5 bases). The CDR3 is 14 amino acids. V lost 5 bases to trimming and J lost 3 bases, with 15 bases between them. In germline, CDR1 is SGHRS, CDR2 YFSETQ. This CDR3 is CASSPTAADYEQYF. The CDR3 DNA is TGCGCCAGCAGTCCGACAGCCGCTGACTACGAGCAGTACTTC.